The following is a TCR beta chain sequence with its context. A single base separates this from a much larger clone, so it may be a read error. The conserved closing phenylalanine or tryptophan is absent in this CDR3, likely reflecting a read error. To make TCR beta libraries, researchers used iRepertoire HTBI primers and Arm-PCR of CDR3 regions. TCRdb reanalysed the multiplex PCR reads using MiXCR and keeps one entry per CDR3 protein. The data hold hundreds of thousands of distinct CDR3 sequences, with 15% to 20% observed a single time. The data belong to a study of regulatory T cells in long-lasting Graves disease. Overall study context: Graves' patients, diagnosed recently, had received antithyroid drugs under 3 months.

This sample's time point: newly diagnosed GD, antithyroid drugs for less than 3 months. PBMCs were the source of the RNA used for TCR sequencing. V lost 1 base and J lost 5, with 8 bases in between. The CDR3 consists of 13 residues. Germline CDR1 is MNHNS and CDR2 is SASEGT. These data also formed part of another study, on T cells in Graves' hyperthyroidism and ophthalmopathy. Per that study: Graves' hyperthyroidism without ophthalmopathy progression within 18 months was termed stable. Clinicians diagnosed patients from clinical symptoms, serum thyroxine and TRAb, thyroid ultrasound and orbital computed tomography.

V usage is TRBV6-1 and J usage is TRBJ2-5, with D tentatively TRBD1 (6 bases). The receptor's source is a woman aged 25 to 45 with Graves disease. Source: peripheral blood mononuclear cells (PBMCs), taken at new diagnosis, from a patient treated with antithyroid drugs. The CDR3 DNA reads as TGTGCCAGCAGTGAAGACAGGGTTGAGACCCAGTACTCC. Encoded protein: CASSEDRVETQYS.